A single sample gave rise to the 29 T cell receptor beta chains below, sequenced in a study of cytomegalovirus exposure and HLA in healthy donors. The study ran its PCR with 60 Vbeta and 13 Jbeta primers. The method was immunoSEQ multiplex PCR; TCRdb's version includes in-frame clones alone and lacks a portion of them. The data contain some 110,000 clones, around 75% of them singletons. Material: PBMCs. Receptors originate from a man between 25 and 39 years old in good health and CMV-seronegative.

The rearrangement links TRBV5-4 to TRBJ2-2; tentative D call: TRBD1 (6 bases). Germline V gives CDR1 SGHNT, CDR2 YYREEE (reference sequence). The V end lost 4 bases, the J end lost 7 bases, and 17 bases lay between the germline ends. The CDR3 is made up of 15 amino acids. As DNA, the CDR3 is TGTGCCAGCAGCGCTTGGACAGTTGAAGTCGGGGAGCTGTTTTTT. Amino acids: CASSAWTVEVGELFF. Supplemented by reference TRBV5-4 and TRBJ2-2, the full variable domain reads ETGVTQSPTHLIKTRGQQVTLRCSSQSGHNTVSWYQQALGQGPQFIFQYYREEENGRGNFPPRFSGLQFPNYSSELNVNALELDDSALYLCASSAWTVEVGELFFGEGSRLTVL.

The chain joins TRBV5-1 to TRBJ1-1; D is ambiguous. The CDR3 is 13 amino acids. The germline V gene encodes CDR1 SGHRS and CDR2 YFSETQ. V lost 4 bases and J 4 bases, leaving 11 bases between the germline ends. The CDR3 coding sequence is TGCGCCAGCAGCACGGATGACTTCACTGAAGCTTTCTTT. Its translation is CASSTDDFTEAFF.

This clone was counted a single time. Other DNA variants within this sample encode the same CDR3. V is TRBV5-1 and J is TRBJ2-1, with TRBD1 as a possible D gene (6 bases). Germline loops: CDR1 SGHRS, CDR2 YFSETQ. The CDR3 has 14 amino acids. The ends were cut back, 4 bases at V and 2 bases at J, with 10 bases in the middle. CDR3 residues: CASSGGQTYNEQFF. Written as DNA, the CDR3 is TGCGCCAGCAGCGGGGGCCAAACCTACAATGAGCAGTTCTTC.

V gene TRBV7-9 combines with J gene TRBJ1-2; D uncertain. V shed 1 base and J shed 2 bases, with 17 bases lying between them. CDR1 SEHNR and CDR2 FQNEAQ come from the germline V gene (reference sequence). CDR3 length equals 17 residues. CDR3 DNA sequence: TGTGCCAGCAGCTTAGTCGGGGTGCGGGTGGAGAACTATGGCTACACCTTC. This codes for CASSLVGVRVENYGYTF.

The chain employs TRBV5-5 and TRBJ2-6; tentative D call: TRBD1 (5 bases). Germline CDR1 SGHKS, CDR2 YYEKEE (reference sequence). This CDR3 contains 17 residues. Trimming took 4 bases from V and 1 from J, leaving 15 bases between them. Written as DNA, the CDR3 is TGTGCCAGCAGCGATACCAGGGTGCGGTCTGGGGCCAACGTCCTGACTTTC. Its translation is CASSDTRVRSGANVLTF.

The chain joins TRBV4-3 to TRBJ2-6, with D hard to call. CDR3 length: 17 residues. Germline assignment: CDR1 LGHNA and CDR2 YSLEER. V was shortened by 0 bases and J by 4 bases, with 13 bases between the two germline ends. CDR3 DNA: TGCGCCAGCAGCCAAGAGTTCGGTGGAGAGGGGGCCAACGTCCTGACTTTC. Residues: CASSQEFGGEGANVLTF.

This chain links TRBV2 with TRBJ2-5, with D perhaps matching TRBD1 (5 bases). The CDR3 totals 15 residues. Trimming took off 2 bases at V and 1 base at J, with 11 bases between the two ends. Germline lookup yields CDR1 SNHLY and CDR2 FYNNEI. CDR3 sequence (DNA): TGTGCCAGCAGTGAAAACAGGTCCCCCCAAGAGACCCAGTACTTC. It specifies CASSENRSPQETQYF.

The genes are TRBV19 and TRBJ2-5; D possibly corresponds to TRBD1 (5 bases). The assigned J gene may be wrong: the sequence end matches TRBJ2-7 better. Germline CDR1 and CDR2: LNHDA and SQIVND (reference sequence). The CDR3 is 16 amino acids. The CDR3 loop is CASSIDLWQGYYEQYF. DNA of the CDR3: TGTGCCAGTAGTATAGATTTGTGGCAGGGATACTACGAGCAGTACTTC.

The chain combines TRBV6-5 with TRBJ2-5, with a tentative D call TRBD1 (7 bases). This CDR3 comprises 15 residues. CDR1 is MNHEY, CDR2 SVGAGI, per germline. Trimming pared 5 bases from V and 5 bases from J, leaving 18 bases between. The CDR3 loop reads CASSPQGGRPETQYF. DNA of the CDR3: TGTGCCAGCAGTCCCCAGGGGGGTCGCCCGGAGACCCAGTACTTC.

The chain recombines TRBV5-1 with TRBJ2-7; weak D call: TRBD1 (6 bases). The ends were cut back, 4 bases at V and 3 bases at J, with 11 bases in the middle. Germline V lookup: CDR1 SGHRS, CDR2 YFSETQ. There are 13 residues in the CDR3. The chain's CDR3 is CASSPLQGYEQYF. For the CDR3, the DNA is TGCGCCAGCAGCCCTTTACAGGGCTACGAGCAGTACTTC.

This chain joins TRBV10-3 and TRBJ2-7, with D unclear. Germline values: CDR1 ENHRY, CDR2 SYGVKD. V lost 6 bases and J lost 3, with 18 bases in between. This CDR3 is 15 amino acids long. As DNA, the CDR3 is TGTGCCATCAGCGAGACGAGCGCGTTAAGCTACGAGCAGTACTTC. Protein sequence: CAISETSALSYEQYF.

On this clone itself: One end of the junction is discordant with germline, which a read error may explain. The V gene is TRBV4-3, the J gene TRBJ2-6; 10 bases align to TRBD1. Germline V gives CDR1 LGHNA, CDR2 YSLEER. CDR3 length: 20 residues. As DNA, the CDR3 is TGCGCCAGCAGCCACAAATGGGTTGGGACAGGGGACTCTGGGGCCAACGGCCTGACTTTC. This codes for CASSHKWVGTGDSGANGLTF.

The gene calls are TRBV5-5 and TRBJ1-4; TRBD1 might be the D (6 bases). CDR1 is SGHKS, CDR2 YYEKEE, per germline (reference sequence). The CDR3 contains 14 residues. Trimming removed 5 bases from V and 3 bases from J, with 11 bases in between. The CDR3, as DNA: TGTGCCAGCAGTCAGGGGTTCGCTAATGAAAAACTGTTTTTT. Its protein product is CASSQGFANEKLFF.

Only one count was recorded for this clone. The chain combines TRBV7-8 with TRBJ2-3; D gene unclear. Germline loops: CDR1 SGHVS, CDR2 FQNEAQ. V lost 8 bases to trimming and J lost 4 bases, with 7 bases between them. The CDR3 has 11 residues. This CDR3 reads CASYSSDTQYF. CDR3 coding DNA: TGTGCCAGCTATTCTTCAGATACGCAGTATTTT.

In DNA, the CDR3 is TGTGCCAGTAGAGCACACCAGGTGGCGAACACCGGGGAGCTGTTTTTT. It yields the protein CASRAHQVANTGELFF. V usage is TRBV19 and J usage is TRBJ2-2, with D hard to call. V lost 6 bases, J lost 0 bases, and 14 bases lay in between. The CDR3 contains 16 residues. Germline V gene sequence: CDR1 LNHDA, CDR2 SQIVND (reference sequence).

The chain employs TRBV6-1 and TRBJ2-3; 7 nucleotides align to TRBD1. The V and J ends lost 6 bases and 9 bases, in that order; junction bases with no gene match: 12. Germline assignment: CDR1 MNHNS and CDR2 SASEGT. There are 14 residues in the CDR3. CDR3 sequence (DNA): TGTGCCAGCAGCGTGCGACAGGGTTGGTACACGCAGTATTTT. Its protein product is CASSVRQGWYTQYF.

The chain employs TRBV19 and TRBJ1-5; possibly TRBD1 for D (5 bases). The length of the CDR3 is 17 residues. V was clipped by 3 bases and J by 2 bases, with 17 bases between them. From germline, CDR1 is LNHDA and CDR2 SQIVND (reference sequence). The CDR3 loop is CASSMFGGAGGNQPQHF. DNA of the CDR3: TGTGCCAGTAGTATGTTCGGGGGAGCGGGTGGCAATCAGCCCCAGCATTTT.

The chain joins TRBV5-4 to TRBJ1-2, with D uncertain. V gave up 0 bases and J gave up 7 bases, with 10 bases separating them. Germline assignment: CDR1 SGHNT and CDR2 YYREEE (reference sequence). The CDR3 sequence is 13 residues long. The CDR3 nucleotides read TGTGCCAGCAGCTTGGGTGGTCAGGCTGGCTACACCTTC. This gives the protein CASSLGGQAGYTF. The whole variable domain, remainder taken from reference TRBV5-4 and TRBJ1-2, is ETGVTQSPTHLIKTRGQQVTLRCSSQSGHNTVSWYQQALGQGPQFIFQYYREEENGRGNFPPRFSGLQFPNYSSELNVNALELDDSALYLCASSLGGQAGYTFGSGTRLTVV.

The V call is TRBV5-1, the J call TRBJ2-3; TRBD2 is a possible D gene (5 bases). This CDR3 has 15 residues. Trimming removed 6 bases from V and 5 bases from J, with 19 bases in between. Germline V lookup: CDR1 SGHRS, CDR2 YFSETQ. The CDR3 nucleotides read TGCGCCAGCACCATACTAGGAGGAGGTCAAGATACGCAGTATTTT. This encodes CASTILGGGQDTQYF.

V is TRBV9 and J is TRBJ1-6; 9 nucleotides agree with TRBD1. The V gene end was trimmed by 4 bases and the J gene end by 6 bases; junction bases not matched to a gene: 11. Per germline, CDR1 SGDLS and CDR2 YYNGEE. This CDR3 region has 17 residues. The CDR3 DNA follows: TGTGCCAGCAGCTCCGGGGACAGGGTTTTTCCTAATTCACCCCTCCACTTT. Translating it yields CASSSGDRVFPNSPLHF.

This clone was seen only a few times. J is TRBJ2-1 and V is TRBV7-9; 11 nucleotides match TRBD2. The CDR3 is 16 residues long. Trimming cost V 0 bases and J 5 bases; bases outside gene matches: 3. Germline loops: CDR1 SEHNR, CDR2 FQNEAQ (reference sequence). CDR3 nucleotides: TGTGCCAGCAGCTTAGCTCTAGCGGGGGGTCACAATGAGCAGTTCTTC. It encodes CASSLALAGGHNEQFF.

This clone was recorded once. The rearrangement links TRBV5-4 to TRBJ1-4, with D possibly being TRBD1 (5 bases). CDR3 length: 16 amino acids. The V gene's germline CDR1 is SGHNT and CDR2 YYREEE (reference sequence). Between the trimmed V and J ends, which lost 4 bases and 5 bases, there was a span of 18 bases. Written as DNA, the CDR3 is TGTGCCAGCAGCGACAAACACCAGGGTGGCAATGAAAAACTGTTTTTT. It is translated as CASSDKHQGGNEKLFF. The full variable domain, completed using reference TRBV5-4 and TRBJ1-4, is ETGVTQSPTHLIKTRGQQVTLRCSSQSGHNTVSWYQQALGQGPQFIFQYYREEENGRGNFPPRFSGLQFPNYSSELNVNALELDDSALYLCASSDKHQGGNEKLFFGSGTQLSVL.

J is TRBJ1-4 and V is TRBV6-1; TRBD1 agrees at 7 bases. Germline V gene data show CDR1 as MNHNS and CDR2 as SASEGT. The CDR3 is 12 amino acids. After removal of 6 bases from V and 16 bases from J, the junction contained 11 bases not matched to a gene. The CDR3 DNA is TGTGCCAGCAGAAACCAAGGGGGCGCCTCGTTTTTT. Amino acids: CASRNQGGASFF.

This clone was found once. The J gene is TRBJ1-1, the V gene TRBV28; maybe TRBD1 (5 bases). CDR3 length equals 19 residues. V gave up 5 bases and J gave up 1 base, with 26 bases separating them. Germline CDR1 is MDHEN and CDR2 is SYDVKM. In DNA, the CDR3 is TGTGCCAGCAGTAGTCCAGTGCAACAGGTCTTCTATAGGAACACTGAAGCTTTCTTT. As protein: CASSSPVQQVFYRNTEAFF. The entire variable domain, with the rest obtained from reference TRBV28 and TRBJ1-1, is as follows: DVKVTQSSRYLVKRTGEKVFLECVQDMDHENMFWYRQDPGLGLRLIYFSYDVKMKEKGDIPEGYSVSREKKERFSLILESASTNQTSMYLCASSSPVQQVFYRNTEAFFGQGTRLTVV.

V usage is TRBV18 and J usage is TRBJ2-7; possibly TRBD1 for D (6 bases). This CDR3 contains 13 residues. CDR1 and CDR2 (germline): KGHSH, LQKENI. V gave up 2 bases and J gave up 3 bases, with 8 bases separating them. The CDR3 sequence is CASSPKDSYEQYF. DNA of the CDR3: TGTGCCAGCTCACCAAAGGACAGCTACGAGCAGTACTTC.

V gene TRBV7-9 combines with J gene TRBJ1-1, with D possibly matching TRBD1 (5 bases). This CDR3 region has 14 residues. Trimming shortened V by 1 base and J by 6 bases, and 12 bases separated the two germline ends. Per germline, CDR1 SEHNR and CDR2 FQNEAQ (reference sequence). CDR3 in DNA: TGTGCCAGCAGCTTAGATGGGGGGAGGGCTGAAGCTTTCTTT. Its protein is CASSLDGGRAEAFF. The full variable domain, with the rest looked up from reference TRBV7-9 and TRBJ1-1, is DTGVSQNPRHKITKRGQNVTFRCDPISEHNRLYWYRQTLGQGPEFLTYFQNEAQLEKSRLLSDRFSAERPKGSFSTLEIQRTEQGDSAMYLCASSLDGGRAEAFFGQGTRLTVV.

The rearrangement uses TRBV18 and TRBJ1-2, with TRBD1 matching over 9 bases. Germline values: CDR1 KGHSH, CDR2 LQKENI. Trimming cost V 4 bases and J 3 bases; bases outside gene matches: 6. The CDR3 totals 15 residues. CDR3 amino acids: CASSRTGGADYGYTF. CDR3 nucleotides: TGTGCCAGCTCACGAACAGGGGGCGCGGACTATGGCTACACCTTC.

The V and J genes are TRBV9 and TRBJ1-1; tentatively, D is TRBD1 (5 bases). V lost 4 bases to trimming and J lost 4 bases, with 14 bases between them. CDR3 length: 14 residues. The V gene's germline CDR1 is SGDLS and CDR2 YYNGEE. DNA of the CDR3: TGTGCCAGCAGCTCGGGGGATCTGGGCACTGAAGCTTTCTTT. Residues: CASSSGDLGTEAFF.

This clone was observed a handful of times. This chain links TRBV27 with TRBJ2-7, with D tentatively TRBD1 (5 bases). The germline V and J ends were trimmed by 7 bases and 0 bases, with 16 bases remaining between them. This CDR3 region has 15 residues. The germline V gene encodes CDR1 MNHEY and CDR2 SMNVEV (reference sequence). CDR3 sequence (DNA): TGTGCCAGCAACCCTAGGGGTAGAAGCTCCTACGAGCAGTACTTC. Amino acid sequence: CASNPRGRSSYEQYF.